This is a list of T cell receptor beta chains from one sample in a study of regulatory T cells in long-lasting Graves disease. TCRdb reprocessed the multiplex PCR reads via MiXCR and lists one record per CDR3 protein. The sample lists a few hundred thousand distinct CDR3 sequences; 13% were seen once. These data were likewise used in another study, on T cells in Graves' hyperthyroidism and ophthalmopathy.

Sequenced material: peripheral blood mononuclear cells (PBMCs), taken at new diagnosis, from a patient treated with antithyroid drugs. The receptors were gathered from a man aged 25 to 45 with Graves disease. Both conserved end residues are part of each CDR3. D genes are given only for firm matches. Size is stated for part of the rows, as once, few or many counts, or as a class when the clone is expanded.

TRBJ1-5,.,TRBV12-5,many,TGTGCTAGTGGTTTGGATCAGCCCCAGCATTTT,CASGLDQPQHF
TRBJ2-1,.,TRBV9,.,TGTGCCAGCAGCGTTACTGTGTACAATGAGCAGTTCTTC,CASSVTVYNEQFF
TRBJ2-7,TRBD1,TRBV5-6,.,TGTGCCAGCACCAGACCGGGACAGGGTGTCCTCGAGCAGTACTTC,CASTRPGQGVLEQYF
TRBJ2-5,.,TRBV11-2,many,.,CASSFGPGKTQYF
TRBJ1-5,.,TRBV29-1,.,TGCAGCGCTGTCACGGGGAGCAATCAGCCCCAGCATTTT,CSAVTGSNQPQHF
TRBJ2-2,.,TRBV7-9,.,TGTGCCAGCAGCTTAATGTTCTCGAGAACCGGGGAGCTGTTTTTT,CASSLMFSRTGELFF
TRBJ2-3,TRBD2,TRBV6-1,many,TGTGCCAGCAGTGAATTAGCGGGGCGTAGCACAGATACGCAGTATTTT,CASSELAGRSTDTQYF
TRBJ2-3,TRBD2,TRBV20-1,few,TGCTCCATGAGGCTAGCGGCAAACACAGATACGCAGTATTTT,CSMRLAANTDTQYF
TRBJ2-3,.,TRBV19,.,TGTGCCAGTAGGCCTCAGCCCACAGATACGCAGTATTTT,CASRPQPTDTQYF
TRBJ1-5,.,TRBV19,many,TGTGCCAGTAGTATTCTCAGGGACCTCTCCCTAAGGGAACCCCAGCATTTT,CASSILRDLSLREPQHF
TRBJ2-4,.,TRBV29-1,.,TGCAGCGTTGGGGTAGGGTCGGGATTGGACATTCAGTACTTC,CSVGVGSGLDIQYF
TRBJ2-2,.,TRBV5-1,many,TGCGCCAGCAGCTTCAAAGACACCGGGGAGCTGTTTTTT,CASSFKDTGELFF
TRBJ1-5,TRBD1,TRBV20-1,many,TGCAGTGCTAGAGATTTGGACAGGGGAGGGAAGCCCCAGCATTTT,CSARDLDRGGKPQHF
TRBJ2-1,TRBD2,TRBV5-1,many,TGCGCCAGCAGCTTCGCGTTGGGACTAGCGGACGATGAGCAGTTCTTC,CASSFALGLADDEQFF
TRBJ1-2,TRBD1,TRBV29-1,.,TGCAGCGTTGATGGTCCGACAGGGATCTATGGCTACACCTTC,CSVDGPTGIYGYTF
TRBJ2-4,.,TRBV30,few,TGTGCCTGGAGTAGAACAGGGTTCCAAAACATTCAGTACTTC,CAWSRTGFQNIQYF
TRBJ2-7,TRBD1,TRBV6-4,.,TGTGCCAGCAGTGAAGGGACAGGGGGCATCGGGACCTACGAGCAGTACTTC,CASSEGTGGIGTYEQYF
TRBJ2-5,TRBD2,TRBV20-1,many,TGCAGTGCTAGAGACCCGACTAGCGGGGCACAAGAGACCCAGTACTTC,CSARDPTSGAQETQYF
TRBJ1-2,.,TRBV18,few,TGTGCCAGCTCACCAGCGGGAGTTGTCTATGGCTACACCTTC,CASSPAGVVYGYTF
TRBJ1-4,.,TRBV19,many,TGTGCCAGTAGCGCCGAGGGACGGCGAGAAAAACTGTTTTTT,CASSAEGRREKLFF
TRBJ2-7,TRBD1,TRBV28,few,TGTGCCAGCAGCCAAGACTGGACAGGGAACGCGTACGAGCAGCAGTACTTC,CASSQDWTGNAYEQQYF
TRBJ1-5,.,TRBV30,many,TGTGCCTGGAGTTCTGGGGGACATCAGCCCCAGCATTTT,CAWSSGGHQPQHF
TRBJ2-7,.,TRBV12-3/TRBV12-4,few,TGTGCCAGCGGTACCACCTGCGAGCAGTACTTC,CASGTTCEQYF
TRBJ2-7,TRBD2,TRBV12-3/TRBV12-4,many,TGTGCCAGCAACCAGGGCGCGGGGCTAGCGGGATCAGGGCAGTACTTC,CASNQGAGLAGSGQYF
TRBJ2-7,.,TRBV6-1,few,TGTGCCAGCAGTGGGTACGTGGGACCCTCCTACGAGCAGTACTTC,CASSGYVGPSYEQYF
TRBJ2-5,.,TRBV29-1,few,TGCAGCGTTGAGCAGCAGAAGGCTACGATAGAGACCCAGTACTTC,CSVEQQKATIETQYF
TRBJ2-1,TRBD2,TRBV29-1,.,TGCAGCGAGGACGGGACTAGCGGGAGGGCTTACAATGAGCAGTTCTTC,CSEDGTSGRAYNEQFF
TRBJ2-7,.,TRBV7-2,.,TGTGCCAGCAGCTTCGTGGGAGCCCCCTACGAGCAGTACTTC,CASSFVGAPYEQYF
TRBJ2-2,.,TRBV9,.,TGTGCCAGCAGCGGGGGCTACGCCACCGGGGAGCTGTCTTTT,CASSGGYATGELSF
TRBJ1-3,.,TRBV6-1,few,TGTGCCAGCACCCGGGACGGCCGCTCTGGAAACACCATATATTTT,CASTRDGRSGNTIYF
TRBJ1-2,.,TRBV29-1,many,TGCAGCGTTTCAGCGGCAGGGAGAAGTTATGGCTACACCTTC,CSVSAAGRSYGYTF
TRBJ1-1,.,TRBV5-6,.,TGTGCCAGCAGCGGCAGGGACGGCTACCCTGAAGCTTTCTTT,CASSGRDGYPEAFF
TRBJ2-5,.,TRBV2,once,TGTGCCACCCGCGAGGCGGCGGCCCAGTACTTC,CATREAAAQYF
TRBJ2-5,TRBD1,TRBV29-1,many,TGCAGCGTTGAAGACAACGGCGGACAGGGAACGGGCGATTGGGAGACCCAGTACTTC,CSVEDNGGQGTGDWETQYF
TRBJ1-1,TRBD1,TRBV3-1,many,TGTGCCAGCAGCCAAGGGTGGGACAGGGCCACTGAAGCTTTCTTT,CASSQGWDRATEAFF
TRBJ2-1,TRBD2,TRBV29-1,many,TGCAGCGTTGAAGAGACTAGCGGGAGTTACAATGAGCAGTTCTTC,CSVEETSGSYNEQFF
TRBJ2-4,.,TRBV11-2,many,TGTGCCAGCAGCACTAACAGGGTCGGAGCCAAAAACATTCAGTACTTC,CASSTNRVGAKNIQYF
TRBJ2-1,TRBD1,TRBV12-3/TRBV12-4,many,TGTGCCAGCAGTTTAGTCGGGACAGGGCACTACAATGAGCAGTTCTTC,CASSLVGTGHYNEQFF
TRBJ2-3,.,TRBV7-2,many,TGTGCCAGCAGCTTCGAAGCTACGCAGTATTTT,CASSFEATQYF
TRBJ1-1,.,TRBV29-1,few,TGCAGCGTGGCCCCTTTGAGGAGCTCCTTAATGAACACTGAAGCTTTCTTT,CSVAPLRSSLMNTEAFF
TRBJ1-1,.,TRBV18,few,TGTGCCAGCTCGCTCCAGGCAGCTTCATTCACTGAAGCTTTCTTT,CASSLQAASFTEAFF
TRBJ2-1,TRBD2,TRBV7-9,.,TGTGCCAGCAGCATGCGGGAGGGAATAAATGAGCAGTTCTTC,CASSMREGINEQFF
TRBJ2-1,TRBD2,TRBV19,.,TGTGCCAGTCGAATACGGAGACTAGCGGAGGACAATGAGCAGTTCTTC,CASRIRRLAEDNEQFF
TRBJ2-5,.,TRBV6-5,few,TGTGCCAGCAGTTCGGGTGGAGGCCGCCAAGAGACCCAGTACTTC,CASSSGGGRQETQYF
TRBJ2-1,.,TRBV12-3/TRBV12-4,many,TGTGCCAGCAGTCCAACAGGGTTCAATGAGCAGTTCTTC,CASSPTGFNEQFF
TRBJ1-4,.,TRBV11-2,many,TGTGCCAGCAGCCCCCTGCAGGAAAAACTGTTTTTT,CASSPLQEKLFF
TRBJ2-2,.,TRBV4-2,.,TGTGCCAGCAGCCAAGTGGGAACGGGGGGGGAGCTGTTTTTT,CASSQVGTGGELFF
TRBJ1-1,.,TRBV9,few,TGTGCCAGCAGCGCCTCCGGGGGGGGCACTGAAGCTTTCTTT,CASSASGGGTEAFF
TRBJ2-7,TRBD2,TRBV6-5,many,TGTGCCAGCAGTTACACTAGCGGGAAGATCCTTACCTACGAGCAGTACTTC,CASSYTSGKILTYEQYF
TRBJ2-1,.,TRBV19,.,TGTGCCAGTAGTATAGATACTACCGAGGCGCAGTTCTTC,CASSIDTTEAQFF
TRBJ2-7,TRBD1,TRBV30,many,TGTGCCGGGACAGACTCCGACTCCTACGAGCAGTACTTC,CAGTDSDSYEQYF
TRBJ1-2,TRBD1,TRBV30,many,TGTGCCTGGAGTCAAGTACTAGGGGGCCGCGGTGGCTACACCTTC,CAWSQVLGGRGGYTF
TRBJ2-7,.,TRBV2,many,TGTGCCAGCAAATACAGCCAATACGAGCAGTACTTC,CASKYSQYEQYF
TRBJ2-5,.,TRBV4-2,few,TGTGCCAGCAGCCAAGTTGACGTGGGAGAGACCCAGTACTTC,CASSQVDVGETQYF
TRBJ1-4,.,TRBV2,few,TGTGCCAGCAGCCTTAGGGAAAAACTGTTTTTT,CASSLREKLFF
TRBJ2-5,.,TRBV4-2,few,TGTGCCAGCAGCCAAGATAGTCTAGGAGAGACCCAGTACTTC,CASSQDSLGETQYF
TRBJ1-4,.,TRBV15,many,TGTGCCACCAGCAGAGTACTAGATGAAAAACTGTTTTTT,CATSRVLDEKLFF
TRBJ1-1,.,TRBV28,.,TGTGCCAGCAGTTTAGAGGGGCCTTACGAAGCTTTCTTT,CASSLEGPYEAFF
TRBJ2-7,TRBD2,TRBV2,many,TGTGCCAGCAGTTCCCCCGGACTAGCGGGAGGTGGGTTTTACTTC,CASSSPGLAGGGFYF
TRBJ2-7,TRBD2,TRBV5-1,few,TGCGCCAGCAGCTTGGCCGTCTCGGGAGGGGCAAGCTCCTACGAGCAGTACTTC,CASSLAVSGGASSYEQYF